These 9 T cell receptor beta chains came from one sample sequenced in a study of OX40 agonist ivuxolimab in advanced cancers. Using immunoSEQ multiplex PCR, the repertoire was profiled, and TCRdb retains in-frame clones only, with some absent. The sample holds some 90,000 clones, just over 90% seen once. Sample: CD4+ or CD8+ T cells sorted from blood, taken in a trial of the OX40 agonist ivuxolimab. The receptors derive from an adult with an advanced solid tumor such as melanoma, head and neck, liver or kidney cancer.

This clone was observed a single time. V gene TRBV4-3 combines with J gene TRBJ1-2; 7 nucleotides match TRBD1. Per the germline V gene, CDR1 is LGHNA and CDR2 is YSLEER. J lost 5 bases, V lost 0 bases, and 9 bases had no gene match. The CDR3 has 16 amino acids. The CDR3 reads CASSQDLRQGAYGYTF. The CDR3, as DNA: TGCGCCAGCAGCCAAGATCTCCGACAGGGCGCGTATGGCTACACCTTC.

The V call is TRBV7-2, the J call TRBJ2-7; 11 bases are shared with TRBD2. This CDR3 contains 16 residues. J was trimmed by 3 bases and V by 5 bases; bases with no gene match: 9. Germline CDR1 reads SGHTA; CDR2 reads FQGNSA. This chain's CDR3 is CASSVDSSGRLYEQYF. CDR3 DNA sequence: TGTGCCAGCAGCGTCGACTCTAGCGGGAGGCTCTACGAGCAGTACTTC.

The V and J genes are TRBV19 and TRBJ2-3; TRBD2 agrees at 8 bases. Trimming cost V 4 bases and J 3 bases; bases outside gene matches: 9. Germline V gene lookup returns CDR1 LNHDA and CDR2 SQIVND (reference sequence). The CDR3 is made up of 16 amino acids. CDR3 nucleotides: TGTGCCAGTAGTAAAACACCCGGGACTAGAACAGATACGCAGTATTTT. As protein: CASSKTPGTRTDTQYF.

The chain joins TRBV15 to TRBJ2-1; 8 bases align to TRBD2. The J segment lost 6 bases and the V segment lost 0 bases, leaving 4 bases of the junction unmatched. CDR3 length: 15 amino acids. The germline CDR1 and CDR2 sequences are LNHNV and YYDKDF (reference sequence). The CDR3 is CATSRDWTSFNEQFF. The CDR3 DNA reads as TGTGCCACCAGCAGAGATTGGACTAGCTTCAATGAGCAGTTCTTC. Supplemented by reference TRBV15 and TRBJ2-1, the full variable domain reads DAMVIQNPRYQVTQFGKPVTLSCSQTLNHNVMYWYQQKSSQAPKLLFHYYDKDFNNEADTPDNFQSRRPNTSFCFLDIRSPGLGDTAMYLCATSRDWTSFNEQFFGPGTRLTVL.

The J gene is TRBJ1-2, the V gene TRBV6-1; 7 bases map to TRBD1. The CDR3 sequence is 16 residues long. V gave up 4 bases and J gave up 3 bases; unmatched junction bases: 11. Germline V gives CDR1 MNHNS, CDR2 SASEGT. The CDR3 DNA reads as TGTGCCAGCAGTGGTAAACCGGGACAGAGACACTATGGCTACACCTTC. Protein: CASSGKPGQRHYGYTF.

The chain carries TRBV18 and TRBJ1-4; D might be TRBD1 (6 bases). V lost 3 bases to trimming and J lost 2 bases, with 13 bases between them. Germline CDR1 and CDR2: KGHSH and LQKENI. This CDR3 has 16 amino acids. CDR3 sequence reads: CASSPKGTPTNEKLFF. The DNA of the CDR3 is TGTGCCAGCTCACCGAAGGGGACACCTACTAATGAAAAACTGTTTTTT.

The V and J genes are TRBV4-1 and TRBJ1-4, with no clear D. Trimming removed 0 bases from V and 7 bases from J, with 6 bases in between. Looked up from germline, CDR1 is MGHRA and CDR2 is YSYEKL. The CDR3 runs to 13 residues. DNA of the CDR3: TGCGCCAGCAGCCAAGATCCCGCTGAAAAACTGTTTTTT. Protein sequence: CASSQDPAEKLFF.

The genes are TRBV7-2 and TRBJ2-1; D gene unclear. CDR1 is SGHTA, CDR2 FQGNSA, per germline. The CDR3 extends over 14 amino acids. V lost 4 bases and J lost 8, with 15 bases in between. The chain's CDR3 is CASSSTMSKDEQFF. For the CDR3, the DNA is TGTGCCAGCAGCTCAACCATGAGTAAAGATGAGCAGTTCTTC.

The rearrangement links TRBV5-1 to TRBJ1-1; maybe TRBD1 (5 bases). V shed 4 bases and J shed 3 bases, with 19 bases lying between them. The CDR3 loop spans 16 amino acids. Germline V gene lookup returns CDR1 SGHRS and CDR2 YFSETQ. The CDR3 DNA sequence: TGCGCCAGCAGCACCTTCTGGGGTAGGGGTGACACTGAAGCTTTCTTT. Protein: CASSTFWGRGDTEAFF.